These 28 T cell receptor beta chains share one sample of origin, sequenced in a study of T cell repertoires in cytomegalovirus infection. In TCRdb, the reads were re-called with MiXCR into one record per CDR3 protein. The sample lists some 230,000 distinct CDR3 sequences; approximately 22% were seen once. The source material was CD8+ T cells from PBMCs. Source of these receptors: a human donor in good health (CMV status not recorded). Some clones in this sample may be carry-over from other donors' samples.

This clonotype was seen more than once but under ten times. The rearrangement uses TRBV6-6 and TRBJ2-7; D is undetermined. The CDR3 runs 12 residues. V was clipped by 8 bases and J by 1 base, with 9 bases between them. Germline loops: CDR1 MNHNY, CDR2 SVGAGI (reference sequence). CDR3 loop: CASSLHSYEQYF. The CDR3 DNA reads TGTGCCAGCTCCCTCCATTCCTACGAGCAGTACTTC.

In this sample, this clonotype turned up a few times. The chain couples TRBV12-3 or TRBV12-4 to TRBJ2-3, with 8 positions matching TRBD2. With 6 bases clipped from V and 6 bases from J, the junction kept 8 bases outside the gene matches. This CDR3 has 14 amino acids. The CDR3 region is CASSSSGGLDTQYF. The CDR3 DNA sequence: TGTGCCAGCAGCTCCTCGGGGGGGTTGGATACGCAGTATTTT.

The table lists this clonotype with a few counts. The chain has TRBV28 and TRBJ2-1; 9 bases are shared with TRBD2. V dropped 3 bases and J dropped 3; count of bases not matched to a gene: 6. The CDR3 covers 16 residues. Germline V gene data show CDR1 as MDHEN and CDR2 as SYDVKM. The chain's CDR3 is CASSFQLAGFYNEQFF. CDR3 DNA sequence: TGTGCCAGCAGTTTCCAGCTAGCGGGGTTCTACAATGAGCAGTTCTTC.

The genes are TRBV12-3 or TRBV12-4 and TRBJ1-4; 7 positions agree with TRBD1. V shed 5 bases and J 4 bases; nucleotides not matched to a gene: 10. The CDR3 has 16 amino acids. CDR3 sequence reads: CASSPGQKGFNEKLFF. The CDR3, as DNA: TGTGCCAGCAGTCCGGGACAGAAGGGGTTTAATGAAAAACTGTTTTTT.

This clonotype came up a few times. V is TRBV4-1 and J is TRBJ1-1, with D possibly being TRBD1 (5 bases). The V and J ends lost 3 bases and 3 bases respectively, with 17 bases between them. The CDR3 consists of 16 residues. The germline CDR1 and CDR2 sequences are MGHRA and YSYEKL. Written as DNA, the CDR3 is TGCGCCAGCAGCCAGGCTGTAGGGACGGCTGACACTGAAGCTTTCTTT. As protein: CASSQAVGTADTEAFF.

The CDR3 loop is CASSQRDTAYEQYF. CDR3 DNA: TGCGCCAGCAGCCAGAGGGACACAGCCTACGAGCAGTACTTC. The J gene is TRBJ2-7, the V gene TRBV4-1, with D possibly matching TRBD1 (6 bases). V dropped 3 bases and J dropped 2 bases, with 11 bases sitting between them. CDR3 length: 14 residues. Germline CDR1 reads MGHRA; CDR2 reads YSYEKL.

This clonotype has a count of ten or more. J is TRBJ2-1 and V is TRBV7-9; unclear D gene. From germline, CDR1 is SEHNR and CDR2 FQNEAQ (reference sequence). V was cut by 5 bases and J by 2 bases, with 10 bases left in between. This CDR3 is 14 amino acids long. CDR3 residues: CASSGGYAYNEQFF. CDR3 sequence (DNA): TGTGCCAGCAGCGGTGGCTATGCCTACAATGAGCAGTTCTTC.

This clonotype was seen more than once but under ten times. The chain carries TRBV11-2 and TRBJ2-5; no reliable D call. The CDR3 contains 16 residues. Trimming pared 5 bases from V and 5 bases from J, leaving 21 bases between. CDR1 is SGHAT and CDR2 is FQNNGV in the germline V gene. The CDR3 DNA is TGTGCCAGCAGCCTTGAGGATCTCTCTGTCTGGGAGACCCAGTACTTC. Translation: CASSLEDLSVWETQYF.

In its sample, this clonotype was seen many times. CDR3 bases: TGTGCCAGCAGCTTGGTGCCAGCGGGGGGCGGGTACGAGCAGTACTTC. It specifies CASSLVPAGGGYEQYF. The chain carries TRBV5-5 and TRBJ2-7; the match to TRBD2 covers 9 bases. The CDR3 is made up of 16 amino acids. The germline V gene encodes CDR1 SGHKS and CDR2 YYEKEE (reference sequence). V lost 0 bases to trimming and J lost 4 bases; unmatched junction nucleotides: 8.

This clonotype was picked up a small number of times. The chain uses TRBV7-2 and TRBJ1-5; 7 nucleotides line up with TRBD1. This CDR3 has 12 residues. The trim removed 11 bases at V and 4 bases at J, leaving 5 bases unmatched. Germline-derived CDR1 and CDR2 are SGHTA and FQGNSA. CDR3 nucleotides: TGTGCCTACAGGGGACTAAATCAGCCCCAGCATTTT. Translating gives CAYRGLNQPQHF.

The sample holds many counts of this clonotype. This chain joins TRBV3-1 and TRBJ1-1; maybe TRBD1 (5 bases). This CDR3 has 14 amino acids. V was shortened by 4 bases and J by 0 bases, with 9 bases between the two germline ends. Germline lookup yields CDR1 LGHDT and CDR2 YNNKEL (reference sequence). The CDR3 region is CASSPNRMNTEAFF. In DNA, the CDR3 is TGTGCCAGCAGCCCGAACAGGATGAACACTGAAGCTTTCTTT.

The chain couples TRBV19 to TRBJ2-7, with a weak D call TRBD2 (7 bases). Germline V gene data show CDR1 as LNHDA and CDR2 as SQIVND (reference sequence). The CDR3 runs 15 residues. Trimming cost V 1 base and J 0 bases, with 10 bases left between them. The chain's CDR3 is CASSIGGGFSYEQYF. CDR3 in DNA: TGTGCCAGTAGTATAGGGGGGGGCTTCTCCTACGAGCAGTACTTC.

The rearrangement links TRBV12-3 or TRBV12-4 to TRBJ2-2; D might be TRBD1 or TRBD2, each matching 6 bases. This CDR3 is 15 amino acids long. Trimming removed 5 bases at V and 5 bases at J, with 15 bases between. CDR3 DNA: TGTGCCAGCAGTACCCCAGGGGACTCGACCGGGGAGCTGTTTTTT. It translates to CASSTPGDSTGELFF.

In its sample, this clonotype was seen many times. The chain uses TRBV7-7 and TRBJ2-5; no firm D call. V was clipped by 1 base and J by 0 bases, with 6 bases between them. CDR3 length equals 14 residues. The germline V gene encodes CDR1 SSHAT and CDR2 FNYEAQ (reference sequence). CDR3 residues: CASSLGPYQETQYF. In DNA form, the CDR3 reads TGTGCCAGCAGCTTAGGCCCTTACCAAGAGACCCAGTACTTC.

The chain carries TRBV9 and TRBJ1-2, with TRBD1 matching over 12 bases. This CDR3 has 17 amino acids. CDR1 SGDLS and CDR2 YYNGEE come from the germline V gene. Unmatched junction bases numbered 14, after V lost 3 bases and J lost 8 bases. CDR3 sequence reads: CASSAHPPGQGAAGYTF. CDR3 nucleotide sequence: TGTGCCAGCAGCGCCCACCCACCGGGACAGGGGGCGGCGGGCTACACCTTC.

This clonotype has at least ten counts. The CDR3 protein is CASSPRRGADTQYF. The CDR3 DNA reads as TGTGCCAGCAGTCCGAGGAGAGGGGCAGATACGCAGTATTTT. The J gene is TRBJ2-3, the V gene TRBV28; D may be TRBD1 or TRBD2 (5 bases each). V lost 5 bases and J 4 bases, leaving 13 bases between the germline ends. Germline V CDR1 and CDR2: MDHEN, SYDVKM. The CDR3 spans 14 residues. The full variable domain, completed using reference TRBV28 and TRBJ2-3, is DVKVTQSSRYLVKRTGEKVFLECVQDMDHENMFWYRQDPGLGLRLIYFSYDVKMKEKGDIPEGYSVSREKKERFSLILESASTNQTSMYLCASSPRRGADTQYFGPGTRLTVL.

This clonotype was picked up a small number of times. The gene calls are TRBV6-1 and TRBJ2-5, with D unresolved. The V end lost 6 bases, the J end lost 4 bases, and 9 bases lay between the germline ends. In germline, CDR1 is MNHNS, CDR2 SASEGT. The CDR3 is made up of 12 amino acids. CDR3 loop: CASSMVGETQYF. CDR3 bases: TGTGCCAGCAGCATGGTGGGAGAGACCCAGTACTTC.

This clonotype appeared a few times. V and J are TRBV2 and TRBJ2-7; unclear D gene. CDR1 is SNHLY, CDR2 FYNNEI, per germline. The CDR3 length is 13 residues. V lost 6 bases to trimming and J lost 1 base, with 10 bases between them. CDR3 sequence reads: CASRGHLSYEQYF. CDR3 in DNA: TGTGCCAGCAGGGGCCATTTGTCCTACGAGCAGTACTTC.

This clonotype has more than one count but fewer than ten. The CDR3 sequence is CASSLGGGARSIYEQYF. CDR3 nucleotides: TGTGCCAGCAGCCTTGGCGGGGGGGCGCGATCTATCTACGAGCAGTACTTC. V gene TRBV28 combines with J gene TRBJ2-7, with 9 bases that match TRBD2. The germline gives CDR1 MDHEN, CDR2 SYDVKM. CDR3 length equals 17 residues. V gave up 6 bases and J gave up 3 bases; unmatched junction bases: 15.

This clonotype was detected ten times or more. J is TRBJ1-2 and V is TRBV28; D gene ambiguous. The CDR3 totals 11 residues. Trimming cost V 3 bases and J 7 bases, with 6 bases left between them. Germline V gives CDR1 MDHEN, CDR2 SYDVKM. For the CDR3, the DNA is TGTGCCAGCAGTTTGTTGGGTGGCTACACCTTC. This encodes CASSLLGGYTF.

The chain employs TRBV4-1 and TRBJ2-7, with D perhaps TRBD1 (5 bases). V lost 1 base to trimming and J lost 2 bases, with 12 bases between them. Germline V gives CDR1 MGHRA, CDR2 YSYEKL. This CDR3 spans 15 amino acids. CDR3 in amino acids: CASSQGNGRAYEQYF. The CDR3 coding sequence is TGCGCCAGCAGCCAAGGAAACGGCAGGGCCTACGAGCAGTACTTC.

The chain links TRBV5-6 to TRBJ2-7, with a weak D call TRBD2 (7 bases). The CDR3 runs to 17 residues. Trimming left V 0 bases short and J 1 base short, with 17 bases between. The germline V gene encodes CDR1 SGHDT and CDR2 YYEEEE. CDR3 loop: CASSLEEGGTSSYEQYF. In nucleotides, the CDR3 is TGTGCCAGCAGCTTGGAGGAGGGGGGGACGTCTTCCTACGAGCAGTACTTC. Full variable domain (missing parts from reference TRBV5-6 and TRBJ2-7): DAGVTQSPTHLIKTRGQQVTLRCSPKSGHDTVSWYQQALGQGPQFIFQYYEEEERQRGNFPDRFSGHQFPNYSSELNVNALLLGDSALYLCASSLEEGGTSSYEQYFGPGTRLTVT.

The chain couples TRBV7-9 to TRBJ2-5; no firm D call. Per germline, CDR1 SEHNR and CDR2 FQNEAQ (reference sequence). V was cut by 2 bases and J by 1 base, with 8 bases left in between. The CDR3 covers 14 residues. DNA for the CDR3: TGTGCCAGCAGCTTACCCTCGGGCCAAGAGACCCAGTACTTC. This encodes CASSLPSGQETQYF.

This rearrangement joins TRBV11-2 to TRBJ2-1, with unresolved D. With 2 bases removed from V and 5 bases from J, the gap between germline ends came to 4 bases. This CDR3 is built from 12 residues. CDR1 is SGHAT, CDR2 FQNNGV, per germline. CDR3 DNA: TGTGCCAGCAGCTTATATAACAATGAGCAGTTCTTC. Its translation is CASSLYNNEQFF.

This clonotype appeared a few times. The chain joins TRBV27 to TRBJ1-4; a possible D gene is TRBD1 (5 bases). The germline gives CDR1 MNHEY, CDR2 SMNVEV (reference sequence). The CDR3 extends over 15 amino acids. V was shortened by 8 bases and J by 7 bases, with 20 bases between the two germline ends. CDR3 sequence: CASQNSGTSREKLFF. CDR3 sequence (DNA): TGTGCCAGCCAAAATTCCGGGACCAGTCGTGAAAAACTGTTTTTT.

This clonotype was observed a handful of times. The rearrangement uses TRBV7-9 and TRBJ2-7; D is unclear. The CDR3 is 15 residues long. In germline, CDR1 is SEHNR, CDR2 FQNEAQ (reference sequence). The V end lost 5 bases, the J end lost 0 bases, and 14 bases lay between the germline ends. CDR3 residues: CASSDPEHISYEQYF. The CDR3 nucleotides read TGTGCCAGCAGCGATCCCGAACATATCTCCTACGAGCAGTACTTC.

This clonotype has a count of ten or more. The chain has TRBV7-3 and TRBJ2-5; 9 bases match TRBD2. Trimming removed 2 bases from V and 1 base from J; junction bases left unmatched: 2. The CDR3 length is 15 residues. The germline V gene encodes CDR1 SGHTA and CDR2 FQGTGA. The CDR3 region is CASSLGGGAQETQYF. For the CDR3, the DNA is TGTGCCAGCAGCTTAGGCGGGGGGGCCCAAGAGACCCAGTACTTC.

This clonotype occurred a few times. The CDR3 nucleotides read TGTGCCAGCAGCTTGGGGGCCTGGGGGCAGTATTTT. This codes for CASSLGAWGQYF. This sequence joins TRBV7-9 and TRBJ2-3; a weak D match, TRBD1 (6 bases). Germline V gene data show CDR1 as SEHNR and CDR2 as FQNEAQ (reference sequence). Trimming shortened V by 3 bases and J by 11 bases, and 12 bases separated the two germline ends. The CDR3 contains 12 residues.